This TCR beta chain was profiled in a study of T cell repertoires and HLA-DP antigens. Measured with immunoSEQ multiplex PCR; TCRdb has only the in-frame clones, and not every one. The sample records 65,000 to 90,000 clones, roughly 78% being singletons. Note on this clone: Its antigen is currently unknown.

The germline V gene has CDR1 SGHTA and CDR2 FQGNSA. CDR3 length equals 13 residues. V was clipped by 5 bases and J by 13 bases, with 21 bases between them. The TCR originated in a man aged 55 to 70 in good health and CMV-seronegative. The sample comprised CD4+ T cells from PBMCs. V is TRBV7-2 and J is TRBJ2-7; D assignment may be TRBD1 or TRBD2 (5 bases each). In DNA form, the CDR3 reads TGTGCCAGCAGCCGTTCAACCCAGGGACCTGTCTACGTC. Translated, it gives CASSRSTQGPVYV.